The T cell receptor beta chain described here comes from a study of OX40 agonist ivuxolimab in advanced cancers. Study context: Dosing consisted of intravenous ivuxolimab at 0.01 to 10 mg/kg every 2 weeks.

Concerning this clone: Its target is unknown.

Overall study results and limits: Fewer expanded clones were found on average in CD4+ than in CD8+ T cells. Clonal expansion among partial responders at 0.1-3.0 mg/kg ranked near the lowest.

Produced via immunoSEQ multiplex PCR; TCRdb's table is partial and in-frame only. The table lists about 69,000 clones, 80% to 95% of them singletons. The length of the CDR3 is 15 residues. V lost 6 bases and J lost 6; bases outside the gene matches: 12. Per the germline V gene, CDR1 is MNHNS and CDR2 is SASEGT. The chain joins TRBV6-1 to TRBJ1-1; 8 nucleotides align to TRBD1. This clonotype was obtained from an adult with an advanced solid tumor such as melanoma, head and neck, liver or kidney cancer. This specimen was CD4+ or CD8+ T cells sorted from blood, taken in a trial of the OX40 agonist ivuxolimab. The CDR3, as DNA: TGTGCCAGCAGACCTCCGACAGGGGAAGGCGCTGAAGCTTTCTTT. The encoded protein is CASRPPTGEGAEAFF.